These 11 T cell receptor beta chains were sequenced from one sample in a study of human T cells and chemical hapten exposure. Time point noted: patch test 3, about 24 weeks after DPC sensitization. Specified treatment: therapeutic diphenylcyclopropenone sensitization with weekly scalp DPC. TCRdb called the RACE reads again in MiXCR, with one record for every CDR3 protein. The data hold approximately 97,000 distinct CDR3 sequences, with 25% to 35% observed a single time. The material sequenced was whole blood, taken in connection with sensitization to the hapten diphenylcyclopropenone (DPC). The receptors shown here come from a man in his forties or fifties with alopecia areata. Some clones in this sample may be carry-over from other donors' samples.

Details on this clonotype: The junction departs from the called germline gene at one end, perhaps through a read error. DNA of the CDR3: TGTGCCAGCTCACCACCGGGACAGGGTTCGTTTTACAACTTC. It codes for CASSPPGQGSFYNF. V is TRBV18 and J is TRBJ1-2; 9 positions match TRBD1. Germline assignment: CDR1 KGHSH and CDR2 LQKENI. The CDR3 is made up of 14 amino acids.

The V and J genes are TRBV20-1 and TRBJ2-7; 7 positions match TRBD1. There are 15 residues in the CDR3. Germline lookup yields CDR1 DFQATT and CDR2 SNEGSKA (reference sequence). Unmatched junction bases numbered 15, after V lost 6 bases and J lost 4 bases. The CDR3 region is CSARTGVQHDYEQYF. The CDR3 region has the DNA TGCAGTGCGCGAACAGGGGTACAACATGATTACGAGCAGTACTTC.

Only a few counts were recorded for this clonotype. The chain combines TRBV7-9 with TRBJ2-1; no clear D gene. The V gene's germline CDR1 is SEHNR and CDR2 FQNEAQ (reference sequence). V shed 3 bases and J shed 7 bases, with 7 bases lying between them. This CDR3 is built from 12 residues. In DNA, the CDR3 is TGTGCCAGCAGCTTTGAAAGGAATGAGCAGTTCTTC. This encodes CASSFERNEQFF.

The chain is built from TRBV27 and TRBJ2-7; D uncertain. The V gene's germline CDR1 is MNHEY and CDR2 SMNVEV (reference sequence). Trimming removed 6 bases from V and 4 bases from J, with 13 bases in between. This CDR3 is built from 13 residues. The CDR3, as DNA: TGTGCCAGCAGCTATGGGGTTCTGTACGAGCAGTACTTC. Translating it yields CASSYGVLYEQYF.

The J gene is TRBJ2-7, the V gene TRBV7-8, with D possibly TRBD2 on 6 matching bases. The ends were cut back, 5 bases at V and 4 bases at J, with 12 bases in the middle. The CDR3 totals 13 residues. Germline values: CDR1 SGHVS, CDR2 FQNEAQ. The CDR3 protein is CASSEGLEYEQYF. CDR3 nucleotides: TGTGCCAGCAGCGAGGGACTGGAATACGAGCAGTACTTC.

The chain has TRBV7-9 and TRBJ2-7, with 7 bases that match TRBD2. The CDR3 contains 15 residues. The trim removed 4 bases at V and 1 base at J, leaving 7 bases unmatched. Germline V gene lookup returns CDR1 SEHNR and CDR2 FQNEAQ (reference sequence). The DNA of the CDR3 is TGTGCCAGCAGCTCCGGGGAGGGCCCTTCCTACGAGCAGTACTTC. Protein product: CASSSGEGPSYEQYF.

This clonotype showed up just a few times. The V gene is TRBV18, the J gene TRBJ2-5; 8 bases are a match to TRBD1. This CDR3 has 14 amino acids. The V segment lost 5 bases and the J segment 4 bases; nucleotides outside the gene matches: 6. In germline, CDR1 is KGHSH, CDR2 LQKENI. The CDR3 DNA reads as TGTGCCAGCTCAACTTACGACAGGGGAGAGACCCAGTACTTC. It codes for CASSTYDRGETQYF.

This clonotype turned up a few times. V usage is TRBV7-9 and J usage is TRBJ1-6, with TRBD1 matching 8 bases. This CDR3 is 17 amino acids long. Per germline, CDR1 SEHNR and CDR2 FQNEAQ (reference sequence). V gave up 5 bases and J gave up 0 bases; unmatched junction bases: 6. Here the CDR3 reads CASSVDRGSSYNSPLHF. CDR3 DNA sequence: TGTGCCAGCAGCGTTGACAGGGGAAGCTCCTATAATTCACCCCTCCACTTT.

This clonotype was found a few times. The chain uses TRBV6-2 or TRBV6-3 and TRBJ2-4, with D maybe TRBD1 (5 bases). The length of the CDR3 is 16 residues. The germline gives CDR1 MNHEY, CDR2 SVGEGT. V dropped 6 bases and J dropped 7 bases, with 22 bases sitting between them. CDR3 nucleotide sequence: TGTGCCAGCAGCCAGATCCAGGGTCCCCTCCAGAACATTCAGTACTTC. Translation gives CASSQIQGPLQNIQYF.

In this sample, this clonotype turned up once. The chain combines TRBV14 with TRBJ2-3; D is unclear. V was pared by 3 bases and J by 4 bases, with 8 bases between. Germline CDR1 SGHDN, CDR2 FVKESK. This CDR3 region has 13 residues. This chain's CDR3 is CASSHPPPDTQYF. Here the CDR3 DNA reads TGTGCCAGCAGCCATCCTCCGCCAGATACGCAGTATTTT.

The chain carries TRBV18 and TRBJ1-5; TRBD1 is a possible D gene (5 bases). The CDR3 has 15 residues. The germline V gene has CDR1 KGHSH and CDR2 LQKENI. The V end was cut by 0 bases, the J end by 1 base, with 7 bases between. This chain's CDR3 is CASSPPGGSNQPQHF. CDR3 coding DNA: TGTGCCAGCTCACCACCGGGGGGGAGCAATCAGCCCCAGCATTTT. Complete variable domain (other parts from reference TRBV18 and TRBJ1-5): NAGVMQNPRHLVRRRGQEARLRCSPMKGHSHVYWYRQLPEEGLKFMVYLQKENIIDESGMPKERFSAEFPKEGPSILRIQQVVRGDSAAYFCASSPPGGSNQPQHFGDGTRLSIL.